The TCR beta chain under discussion was sequenced for a study of cytomegalovirus exposure and HLA in healthy donors. Measured with immunoSEQ multiplex PCR; TCRdb has only the in-frame clones, and not every one. This table has approximately 280,000 clones, 88% appearing once. The germline V gene encodes CDR1 SGHVS and CDR2 FQNEAQ. Between the trimmed V and J ends, which lost 1 base and 0 bases, there was a span of 8 bases. CDR3 length equals 15 residues. In this sample, this clone turned up once. The TCR sequence derives from a woman aged 18-29 years in good health and CMV-seronegative. This chain links TRBV7-8 with TRBJ2-3, with unresolved D. Sequencing was performed on PBMCs. CDR3 sequence reads: CASSLVGHSTDTQYF. The CDR3 DNA is TGTGCCAGCAGCTTAGTTGGGCATAGCACAGATACGCAGTATTTT.